These T cell receptor beta chains were read from a single sample in a study of blood T cell repertoires in COVID-19. The data were produced by immunoSEQ multiplex PCR, yet TCRdb's version contains in-frame clones alone and is incomplete. Here the sample spans tens of thousands of clones, 70% to 85% being singletons. The sample comprised peripheral blood. These receptor sequences come from a human donor in a cohort sampled during active COVID-19. Each CDR3 is given with its conserved first and last residue. D genes are given only for firm matches. Some rows have no size entry. The others give once, few or many, or a class for an expanded clone.

j_gene,abundance,len,v_gene,d_gene,CDR3aa
TRBJ1-2,.,14,TRBV6-5,TRBD1,CASSQDRGSHGYTF
TRBJ1-1,once,16,TRBV29-1,.,CSAFRTPLDLNTEAFF
TRBJ2-7,.,14,TRBV7-6,.,CASSLGQGYHEQYF
TRBJ2-5,.,14,TRBV18,.,CASSPPSSQETQYF
TRBJ2-5,.,15,TRBV6-2/TRBV6-3,TRBD1,CASSTWDRGRETQYF
TRBJ2-3,.,12,TRBV19,.,CASRQAGDTQYF
TRBJ2-5,.,13,TRBV10-1,TRBD2,CASSRGGGETQYF
TRBJ2-7,.,12,TRBV6-2/TRBV6-3,.,CASSNQGFEQYF
TRBJ1-3,.,12,TRBV14,.,CASSIHRDTIYF
TRBJ2-1,.,17,TRBV4-2,.,CASSQERSTDSYNEQFF
TRBJ2-7,.,17,TRBV1,.,CTSSQDNRRGHTYEQYF
TRBJ1-2,.,11,TRBV20-1,TRBD1,CSAIGQGARTF
TRBJ2-5,.,14,TRBV5-4,.,CASSPPRGGETQYF
TRBJ2-1,.,13,TRBV14,TRBD1,CASSRNRGNEQFF
TRBJ2-3,.,17,TRBV7-9,TRBD1,CASRTGTGMAFADTQYF
TRBJ1-1,.,13,TRBV12-3/TRBV12-4,.,CASSSLFSSEAFF
TRBJ1-6,.,15,TRBV25-1,.,CASRAPGAPNSPLHF
TRBJ2-3,.,13,TRBV30,.,CAWSGLYTDTQYF
TRBJ1-5,.,15,TRBV2,TRBD1,CASSELPGGIEPQHF
TRBJ1-2,.,13,TRBV6-4,.,CASSPGKNYGYTF
TRBJ2-7,.,15,TRBV9,.,CASSGNTPGVYEQYF
TRBJ1-5,.,13,TRBV12-3/TRBV12-4,.,CASRGGLGQPQHF
TRBJ1-2,.,14,TRBV20-1,TRBD1,CSASYGTGGRGYTF
TRBJ2-7,few,14,TRBV2,.,CASSEGSQITEQYF
TRBJ2-3,.,12,TRBV9,.,CASSASTDTQYF
TRBJ2-5,once,15,TRBV24-1,TRBD1,CATSDPGQGSQTQYF
TRBJ1-5,.,15,TRBV11-2,TRBD1,CASSATGVGNQPQHF
TRBJ1-5,.,15,TRBV25-1,.,CASSVGGIENQPQHF
TRBJ2-1,few,15,TRBV4-3,.,CASSLGLSGYNEQFF
TRBJ2-7,.,15,TRBV18,.,CASSLAGTDYYEQYF
TRBJ2-2,.,18,TRBV30,TRBD2,CAWSRTFLAGGPIGELFF
TRBJ2-7,.,15,TRBV4-3,TRBD2,CASSQDGIAGGEQYF
TRBJ1-5,few,13,TRBV27,.,CASSLYQDQPQHF
TRBJ2-5,.,14,TRBV7-2,TRBD2,CASSLGGRAETQYF
TRBJ1-2,.,12,TRBV30,.,CAWSGGNYGYTF
TRBJ2-2,.,18,TRBV12-1,.,CASSFDSAGQGRTGELFF
TRBJ2-7,.,17,TRBV5-1,TRBD2,CASSWGTSGMISYEQYF
TRBJ2-2,.,17,TRBV4-3,TRBD1,CASSQDLGQGGAGELFF
TRBJ2-7,once,16,TRBV6-2/TRBV6-3,TRBD2,CASSYGLAGAIIEQYF
TRBJ2-7,few,13,TRBV30,.,CALRRDADYEQYF
TRBJ2-7,few,15,TRBV6-5,TRBD1,CASRASGTGYHEQYF
TRBJ1-6,.,14,TRBV7-6,TRBD1,CASSSVDRETPLHF
TRBJ1-6,.,16,TRBV5-6,TRBD1,CASSLGQGVGNSPLHF
TRBJ1-1,.,12,TRBV29-1,.,CSGFQSNTEAFF
TRBJ2-7,.,15,TRBV23-1,TRBD1,CASRAGAGGSYEQYF
TRBJ2-1,.,14,TRBV19,TRBD1,CASSTGTVYNEQFF
TRBJ1-5,.,14,TRBV19,.,CASSLRDSNQPQHF
TRBJ2-3,.,13,TRBV7-3,.,CASSLGSTDTQYF
TRBJ2-7,.,16,TRBV28,TRBD1,CASSTWGQAMTYEQYF
TRBJ1-2,once,13,TRBV19,.,CASSIGGAYGYTF
TRBJ1-5,.,15,TRBV19,.,CASSMARTLNQPQHF
TRBJ1-2,.,15,TRBV27,TRBD1,CASSARDRAFIGYTF